This T cell receptor beta chain comes out of a study of blood T cell repertoires in COVID-19. Study-wide background: The samples span acute and convalescent COVID-19 from the United States, Italy and Spain. T cells, B-cell-depleted T cells, or PBMCs supplied cDNA or gDNA.

In the authors' workflow: Reference gene primer amplification yielded estimated nucleated cell counts. The table came from immunoSEQ multiplex PCR; TCRdb's copy has only in-frame clones and leaves some out. The DNA was the basis for D and trimming; V, J and clone size are from that table. The repertoire consists of about 250,000 clones, with 80% to 90% occurring once and the leading ten covering around 2.9%. The V gene's germline CDR1 is MNHEY and CDR2 SMNVEV (reference sequence). The V gene lost 0 bases and the J gene lost 4 bases, with 7 bases spanning the gap. The CDR3 contains 14 residues. Sample: peripheral blood. This chain uses TRBV27 with TRBJ2-1; D perhaps matches TRBD2 (5 bases). This receptor was identified in a woman aged 30 to 39 with active or convalescent COVID-19. CDR3 coding DNA: TGTGCCAGCAGTTTATCGAGGGCTTACAATGAGCAGTTCTTC. Translating it yields CASSLSRAYNEQFF.